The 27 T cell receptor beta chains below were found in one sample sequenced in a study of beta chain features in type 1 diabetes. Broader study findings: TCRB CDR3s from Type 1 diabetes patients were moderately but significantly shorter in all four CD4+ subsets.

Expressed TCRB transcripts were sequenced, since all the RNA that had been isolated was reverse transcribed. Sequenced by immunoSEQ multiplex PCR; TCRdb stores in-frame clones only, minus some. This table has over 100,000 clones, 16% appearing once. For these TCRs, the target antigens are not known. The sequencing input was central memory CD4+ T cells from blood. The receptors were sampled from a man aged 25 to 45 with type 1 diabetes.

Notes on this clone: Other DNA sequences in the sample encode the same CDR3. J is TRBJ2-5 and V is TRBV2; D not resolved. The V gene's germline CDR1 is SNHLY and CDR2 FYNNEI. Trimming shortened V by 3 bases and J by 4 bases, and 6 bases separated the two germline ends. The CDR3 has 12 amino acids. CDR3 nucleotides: TGTGCCAGCAGTGAGGGTGGAGAGACCCAGTACTTC. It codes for CASSEGGETQYF.

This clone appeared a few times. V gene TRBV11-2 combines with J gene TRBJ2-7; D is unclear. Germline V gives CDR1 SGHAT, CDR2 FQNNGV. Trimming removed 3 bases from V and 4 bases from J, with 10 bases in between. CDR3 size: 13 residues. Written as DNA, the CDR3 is TGTGCCAGCAGCTTCCCTGGACGTTACGAGCAGTACTTC. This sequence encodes CASSFPGRYEQYF.

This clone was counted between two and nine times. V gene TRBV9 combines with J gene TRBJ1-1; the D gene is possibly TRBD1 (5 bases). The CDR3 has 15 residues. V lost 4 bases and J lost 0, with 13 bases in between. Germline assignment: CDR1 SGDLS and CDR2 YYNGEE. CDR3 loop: CASSPEGTVNTEAFF. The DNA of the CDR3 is TGTGCCAGCAGCCCAGAGGGGACGGTGAACACTGAAGCTTTCTTT.

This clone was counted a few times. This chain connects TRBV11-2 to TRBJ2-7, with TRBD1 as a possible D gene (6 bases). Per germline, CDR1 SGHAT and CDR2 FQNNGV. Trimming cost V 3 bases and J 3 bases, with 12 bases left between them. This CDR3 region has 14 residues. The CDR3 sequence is CASSLGHKVYEQYF. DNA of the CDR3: TGTGCCAGCAGCTTGGGACACAAAGTCTACGAGCAGTACTTC.

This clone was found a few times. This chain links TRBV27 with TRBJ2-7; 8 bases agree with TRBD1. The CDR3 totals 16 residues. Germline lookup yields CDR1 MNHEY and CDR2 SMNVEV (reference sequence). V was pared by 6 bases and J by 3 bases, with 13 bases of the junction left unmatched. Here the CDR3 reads CASSGRTGTGNYEQYF. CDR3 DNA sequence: TGTGCCAGCAGCGGCCGGACCGGGACAGGAAACTACGAGCAGTACTTC.

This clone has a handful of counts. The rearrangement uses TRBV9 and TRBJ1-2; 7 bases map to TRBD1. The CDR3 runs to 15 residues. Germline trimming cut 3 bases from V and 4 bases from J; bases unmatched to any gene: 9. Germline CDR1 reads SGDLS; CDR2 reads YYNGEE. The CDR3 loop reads CASSDRQGGGYGYTF. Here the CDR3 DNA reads TGTGCCAGCAGCGACCGACAGGGAGGGGGCTATGGCTACACCTTC.

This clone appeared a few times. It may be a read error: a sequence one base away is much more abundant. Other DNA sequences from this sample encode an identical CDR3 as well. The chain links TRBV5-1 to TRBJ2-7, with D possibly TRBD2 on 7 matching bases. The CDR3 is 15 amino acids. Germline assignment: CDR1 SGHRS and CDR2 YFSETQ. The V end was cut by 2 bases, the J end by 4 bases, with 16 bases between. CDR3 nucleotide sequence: TGCGCCAGCAGCTTAGGGGGAGGGAGGACTTACGAGCAGTACTTC. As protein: CASSLGGGRTYEQYF. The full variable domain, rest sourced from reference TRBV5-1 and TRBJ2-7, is KAGVTQTPRYLIKTRGQQVTLSCSPISGHRSVSWYQQTPGQGLQFLFEYFSETQRNKGNFPGRFSGRQFSNSRSEMNVSTLELGDSALYLCASSLGGGRTYEQYFGPGTRLTVT.

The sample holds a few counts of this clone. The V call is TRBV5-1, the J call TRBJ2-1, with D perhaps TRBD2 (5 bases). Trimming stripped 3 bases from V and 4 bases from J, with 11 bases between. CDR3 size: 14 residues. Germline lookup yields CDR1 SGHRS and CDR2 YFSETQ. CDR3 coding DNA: TGCGCCAGCAGCTGGGTAGCGATTTACAATGAGCAGTTCTTC. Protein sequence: CASSWVAIYNEQFF.

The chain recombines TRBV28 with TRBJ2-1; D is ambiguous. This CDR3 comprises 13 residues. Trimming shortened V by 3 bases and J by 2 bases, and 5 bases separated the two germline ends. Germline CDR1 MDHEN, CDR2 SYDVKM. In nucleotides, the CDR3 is TGTGCCAGCAGTTTCCCACCCTACAATGAGCAGTTCTTC. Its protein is CASSFPPYNEQFF.

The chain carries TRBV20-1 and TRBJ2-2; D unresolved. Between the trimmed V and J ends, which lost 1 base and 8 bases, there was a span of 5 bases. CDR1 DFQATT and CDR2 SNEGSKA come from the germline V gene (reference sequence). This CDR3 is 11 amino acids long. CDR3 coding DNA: TGCAGTGCTAGAGGGTTTGGGGAGCTGTTTTTT. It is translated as CSARGFGELFF.

DNA of the CDR3: TGTGCCAGCAGCTTACCAGATGCAGGGGGAAATTCACCCCTCCACTTT. This translates into CASSLPDAGGNSPLHF. The rearrangement uses TRBV7-2 and TRBJ1-6; 7 nucleotides match TRBD1. Per the germline V gene, CDR1 is SGHTA and CDR2 is FQGNSA. V lost 2 bases and J lost 7; bases outside the gene matches: 8. This CDR3 has 16 residues.

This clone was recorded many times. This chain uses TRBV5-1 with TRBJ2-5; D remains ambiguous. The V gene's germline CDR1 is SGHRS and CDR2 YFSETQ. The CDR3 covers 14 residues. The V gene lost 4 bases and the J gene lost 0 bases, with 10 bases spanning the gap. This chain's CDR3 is CASSGGTNQETQYF. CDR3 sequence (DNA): TGCGCCAGCAGCGGTGGCACAAACCAAGAGACCCAGTACTTC. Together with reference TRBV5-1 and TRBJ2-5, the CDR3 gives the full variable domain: KAGVTQTPRYLIKTRGQQVTLSCSPISGHRSVSWYQQTPGQGLQFLFEYFSETQRNKGNFPGRFSGRQFSNSRSEMNVSTLELGDSALYLCASSGGTNQETQYFGPGTRLLVL.

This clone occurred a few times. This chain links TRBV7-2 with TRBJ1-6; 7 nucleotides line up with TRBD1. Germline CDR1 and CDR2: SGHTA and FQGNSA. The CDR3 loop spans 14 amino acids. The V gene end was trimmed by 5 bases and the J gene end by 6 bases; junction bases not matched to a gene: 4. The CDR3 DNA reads TGTGCCAGCAGCCCGGGACAGACTAATTCACCCCTCCACTTT. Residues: CASSPGQTNSPLHF. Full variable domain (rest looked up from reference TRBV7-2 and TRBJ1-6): GAGVSQSPSNKVTEKGKDVELRCDPISGHTALYWYRQSLGQGLEFLIYFQGNSAPDKSGLPSDRFSAERTGGSVSTLTIQRTQQEDSAVYLCASSPGQTNSPLHFGNGTRLTVT.

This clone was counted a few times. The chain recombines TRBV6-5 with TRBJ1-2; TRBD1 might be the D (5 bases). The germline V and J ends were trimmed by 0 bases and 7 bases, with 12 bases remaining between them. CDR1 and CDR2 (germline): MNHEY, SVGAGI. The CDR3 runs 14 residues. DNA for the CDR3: TGTGCCAGCAGTTACTCGGCGCAGGGCCCTGGCTACACCTTC. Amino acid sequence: CASSYSAQGPGYTF.

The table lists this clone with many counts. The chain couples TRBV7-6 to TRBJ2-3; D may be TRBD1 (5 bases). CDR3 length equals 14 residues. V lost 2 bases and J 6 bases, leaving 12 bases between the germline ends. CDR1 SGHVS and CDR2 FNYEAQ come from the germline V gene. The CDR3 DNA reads TGTGCCAGCAGCTTAAATCAGGGTACGGATACGCAGTATTTT. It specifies CASSLNQGTDTQYF.

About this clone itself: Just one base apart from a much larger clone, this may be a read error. Here the CDR3 reads CSVAPAGGSETQYF. CDR3 nucleotide sequence: TGCAGCGTTGCTCCGGCGGGGGGATCCGAGACCCAGTACTTC. The chain uses TRBV29-1 and TRBJ2-5, with 8 bases aligning to TRBD2. Germline assignment: CDR1 SQVTM and CDR2 ANQGSEA. The CDR3 has 14 amino acids. J gave up 5 bases and V 4 bases, and 9 bases lay outside the gene matches.

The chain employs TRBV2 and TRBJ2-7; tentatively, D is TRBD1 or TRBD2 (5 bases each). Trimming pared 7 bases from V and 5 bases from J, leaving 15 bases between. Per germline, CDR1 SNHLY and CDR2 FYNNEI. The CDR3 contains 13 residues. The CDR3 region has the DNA TGTGCCAGCATGGGCAGGGCGGGCAACGAGCAGTACTTC. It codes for CASMGRAGNEQYF.

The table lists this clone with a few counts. CDR3 sequence: CASSYSRRGGGQPQHF. Here the CDR3 DNA reads TGTGCCAGCAGTTACTCGCGCAGGGGTGGTGGTCAGCCCCAGCATTTT. The genes are TRBV6-6 and TRBJ1-5; a possible D gene is TRBD1 (6 bases). There are 16 residues in the CDR3. Germline loops: CDR1 MNHNY, CDR2 SVGAGI (reference sequence). Trimming left V 0 bases short and J 6 bases short, with 15 bases between.

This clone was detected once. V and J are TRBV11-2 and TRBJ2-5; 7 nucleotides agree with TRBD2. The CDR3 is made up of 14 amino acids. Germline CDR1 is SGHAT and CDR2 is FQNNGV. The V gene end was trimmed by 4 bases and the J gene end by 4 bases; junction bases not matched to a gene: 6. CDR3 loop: CASSSPGGVETQYF. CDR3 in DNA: TGTGCCAGCAGCTCTCCTGGGGGGGTAGAGACCCAGTACTTC.

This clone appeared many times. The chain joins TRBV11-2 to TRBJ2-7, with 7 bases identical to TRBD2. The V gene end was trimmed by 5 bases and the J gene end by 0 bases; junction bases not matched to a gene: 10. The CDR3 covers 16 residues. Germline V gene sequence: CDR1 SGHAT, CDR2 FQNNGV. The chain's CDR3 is CASSRSGTIGSYEQYF. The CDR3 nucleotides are TGTGCCAGCAGCCGATCCGGGACTATTGGCTCCTACGAGCAGTACTTC.

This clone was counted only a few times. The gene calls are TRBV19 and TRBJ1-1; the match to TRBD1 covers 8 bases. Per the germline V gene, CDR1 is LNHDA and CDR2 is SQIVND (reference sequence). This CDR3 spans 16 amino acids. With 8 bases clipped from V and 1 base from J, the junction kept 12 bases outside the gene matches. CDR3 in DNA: TGTGCCAGTTCCAGGGGGCGCCTGAGGCCGAACACTGAAGCTTTCTTT. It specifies CASSRGRLRPNTEAFF. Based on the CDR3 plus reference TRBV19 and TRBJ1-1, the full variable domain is DGGITQSPKYLFRKEGQNVTLSCEQNLNHDAMYWYRQDPGQGLRLIYYSQIVNDFQKGDIAEGYSVSREKKESFPLTVTSAQKNPTAFYLCASSRGRLRPNTEAFFGQGTRLTVV.

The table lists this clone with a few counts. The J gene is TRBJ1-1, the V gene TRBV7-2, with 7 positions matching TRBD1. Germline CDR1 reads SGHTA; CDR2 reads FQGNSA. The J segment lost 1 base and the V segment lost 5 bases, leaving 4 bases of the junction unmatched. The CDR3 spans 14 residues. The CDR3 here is CASSEGQWNTEAFF. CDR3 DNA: TGTGCCAGCAGCGAGGGACAGTGGAACACTGAAGCTTTCTTT.

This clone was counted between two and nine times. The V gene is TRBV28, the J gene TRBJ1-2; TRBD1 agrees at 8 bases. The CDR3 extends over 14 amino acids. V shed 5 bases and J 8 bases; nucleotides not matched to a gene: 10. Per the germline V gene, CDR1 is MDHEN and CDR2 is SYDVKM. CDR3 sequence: CASSPGDRQGGYTF. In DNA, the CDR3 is TGTGCCAGCAGTCCCGGGGACAGGCAAGGAGGCTACACCTTC.

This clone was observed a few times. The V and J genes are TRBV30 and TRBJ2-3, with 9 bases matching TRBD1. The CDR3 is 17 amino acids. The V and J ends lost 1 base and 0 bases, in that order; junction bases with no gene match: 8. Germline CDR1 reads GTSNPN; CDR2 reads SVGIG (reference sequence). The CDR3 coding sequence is TGTGCCTGGAGTGCCTATCAACAGGGGGCGAGCACAGATACGCAGTATTTT. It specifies CAWSAYQQGASTDTQYF. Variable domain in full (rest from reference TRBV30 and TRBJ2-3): SQTIHQWPATLVQPVGSPLSLECTVEGTSNPNLYWYRQAAGRGLQLLFYSVGIGQISSEVPQNLSASRPQDRQFILSSKKLLLSDSGFYLCAWSAYQQGASTDTQYFGPGTRLTVL.

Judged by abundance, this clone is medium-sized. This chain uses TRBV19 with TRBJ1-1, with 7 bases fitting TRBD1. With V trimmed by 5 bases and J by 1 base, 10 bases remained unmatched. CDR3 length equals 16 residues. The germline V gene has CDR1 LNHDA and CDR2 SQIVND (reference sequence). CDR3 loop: CASSPRQGVWNTEAFF. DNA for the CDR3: TGTGCCAGTAGTCCTAGACAGGGAGTTTGGAACACTGAAGCTTTCTTT.

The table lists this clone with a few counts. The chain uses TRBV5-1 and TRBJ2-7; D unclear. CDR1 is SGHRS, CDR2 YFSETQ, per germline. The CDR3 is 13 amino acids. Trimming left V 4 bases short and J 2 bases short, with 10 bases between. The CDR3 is CASSDESPYEQYF. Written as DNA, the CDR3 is TGCGCCAGCAGCGACGAGAGCCCCTACGAGCAGTACTTC. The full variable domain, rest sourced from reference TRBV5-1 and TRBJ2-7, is KAGVTQTPRYLIKTRGQQVTLSCSPISGHRSVSWYQQTPGQGLQFLFEYFSETQRNKGNFPGRFSGRQFSNSRSEMNVSTLELGDSALYLCASSDESPYEQYFGPGTRLTVT.

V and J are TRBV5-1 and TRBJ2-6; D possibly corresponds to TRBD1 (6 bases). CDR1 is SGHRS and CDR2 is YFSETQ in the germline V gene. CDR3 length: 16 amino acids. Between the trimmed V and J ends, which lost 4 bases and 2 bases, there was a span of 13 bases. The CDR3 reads CASSPGTMAGANVLTF. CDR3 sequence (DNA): TGCGCCAGCAGCCCCGGGACAATGGCTGGGGCCAACGTCCTGACTTTC.